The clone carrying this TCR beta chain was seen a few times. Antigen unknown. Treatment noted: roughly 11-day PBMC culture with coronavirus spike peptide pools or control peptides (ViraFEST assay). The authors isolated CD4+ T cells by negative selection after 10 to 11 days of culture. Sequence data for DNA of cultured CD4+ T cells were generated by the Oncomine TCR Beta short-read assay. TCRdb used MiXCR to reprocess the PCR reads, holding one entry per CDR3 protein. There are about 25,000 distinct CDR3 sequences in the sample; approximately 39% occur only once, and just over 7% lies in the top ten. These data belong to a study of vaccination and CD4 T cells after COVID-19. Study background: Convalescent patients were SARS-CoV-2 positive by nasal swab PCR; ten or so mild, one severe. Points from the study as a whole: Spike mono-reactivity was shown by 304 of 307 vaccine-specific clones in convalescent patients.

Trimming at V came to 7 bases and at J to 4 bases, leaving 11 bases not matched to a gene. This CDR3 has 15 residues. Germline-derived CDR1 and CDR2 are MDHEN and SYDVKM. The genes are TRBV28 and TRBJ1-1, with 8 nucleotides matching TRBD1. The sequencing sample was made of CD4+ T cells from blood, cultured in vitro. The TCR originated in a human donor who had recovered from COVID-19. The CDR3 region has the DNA TGTGCCAGCAACTACCCCCAGGGGGCTGGCACTGAAGCTTTCTTT. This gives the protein CASNYPQGAGTEAFF.